Listed below are T cell receptor beta chains from one sample, sequenced in a study of T cells in localized non-small cell lung cancer. Method: immunoSEQ multiplex PCR; TCRdb's copy keeps in-frame clones and lacks some. Among some 21,000 clones, 85% to 95% were seen once, and the ten largest hold about 4%. This specimen was peripheral blood, taken before any cancer treatment. The source of these receptors is a male donor older than 55 with stage I squamous cell lung carcinoma. Each CDR3 is given with its conserved first and last residue. A D gene is named only where the DNA matches it firmly. Part of the rows lack a size; the others show once, few, many or a class for expanded clones.

TRBJ1-5,TRBV14,.,13,.,TGTGCCAGCAGCCAAATTCAGGGTCAGCCCCAGCATTTT,CASSQIQGQPQHF
TRBJ2-1,TRBV6-5,.,14,.,TGTGCCAGCAGTTACTTGAGCTCCTACAATGAGCAGTTCTTC,CASSYLSSYNEQFF
TRBJ2-7,TRBV11-2,.,13,TRBD2,TGTGCCAGCAGCTTGGCGGGAGATCGCGAGCAGTACTTC,CASSLAGDREQYF
TRBJ1-5,TRBV28,.,17,.,TGTGCCACGCGGCCGGACAGCTACCTTTATAGCAATCAGCCCCAGCATTTT,CATRPDSYLYSNQPQHF
TRBJ1-5,TRBV28,.,15,.,TGTGCCAGCAGTTTAGGTGGGAACCAACGGACATCCCAGCATTTT,CASSLGGNQRTSQHF
TRBJ2-3,TRBV15,.,19,TRBD2,TGTGCCACCAGCAGTGCCGACCCGGGACTAGCGGGAGACGTAGATACGCAGTATTTT,CATSSADPGLAGDVDTQYF
TRBJ2-2,TRBV6-1,few,17,TRBD2,TGTGCCAGCAGTGAAAATAGCGGGAGCTTTAAGAACGGGGAGCTGTTTTTT,CASSENSGSFKNGELFF
TRBJ1-2,TRBV30,.,11,.,TGTGCTCGGGGGCATCCGGGTGGCTACACCTTC,CARGHPGGYTF
TRBJ2-1,TRBV5-1,.,17,TRBD2,TGCGCCAGCAGCCCACTGACTAGCGCTGGTTCCTACAATGAGCAGTTCTTC,CASSPLTSAGSYNEQFF
TRBJ2-7,TRBV27,.,14,TRBD2,TGTGCCAGCAGACTAGCGGGAGGGTCCTACGAGCAGTACTTC,CASRLAGGSYEQYF
TRBJ2-7,TRBV9,once,15,TRBD2,TGTGCCAGCAGCGTCTTAGCGGGAGCTCTCTACGAGCAGTACTTC,CASSVLAGALYEQYF